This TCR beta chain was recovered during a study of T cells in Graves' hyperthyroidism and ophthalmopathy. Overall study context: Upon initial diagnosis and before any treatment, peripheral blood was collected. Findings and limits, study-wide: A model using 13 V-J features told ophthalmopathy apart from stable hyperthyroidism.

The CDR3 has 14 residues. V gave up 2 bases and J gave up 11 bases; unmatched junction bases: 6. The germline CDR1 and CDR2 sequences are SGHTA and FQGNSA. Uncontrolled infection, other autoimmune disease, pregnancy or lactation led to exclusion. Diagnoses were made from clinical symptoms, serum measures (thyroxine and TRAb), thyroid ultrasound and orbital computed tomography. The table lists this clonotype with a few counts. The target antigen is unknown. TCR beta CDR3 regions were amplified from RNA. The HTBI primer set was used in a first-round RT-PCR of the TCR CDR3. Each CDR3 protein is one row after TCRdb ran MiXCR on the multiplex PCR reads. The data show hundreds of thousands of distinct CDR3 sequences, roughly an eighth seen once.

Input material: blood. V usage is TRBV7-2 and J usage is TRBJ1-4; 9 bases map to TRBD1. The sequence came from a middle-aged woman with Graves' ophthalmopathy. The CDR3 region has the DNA TGTGCCAGCAGCTTAACACAGGGGGCGCAGAAACTGTTTTTT. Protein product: CASSLTQGAQKLFF.